Below, one T cell receptor beta chain is given with its context. What it recognizes is unknown. This sample is part of a study of radiotherapy plus CTLA-4 blockade in lung cancer. Findings and caveats of the study: TCR clones from tumors expanded in blood after radiotherapy plus ipilimumab.

In germline, CDR1 is SGHTA, CDR2 FQGNSA. CDR3 size: 15 residues. Trimming took 5 bases from V and 0 from J, leaving 14 bases between them. Generated by immunoSEQ multiplex PCR, the TCRdb table keeps only in-frame clones and is missing some. The repertoire includes tens of thousands of clones, less than 85% of them detected once, and approximately 2.9% sits in the top ten. This chain connects TRBV7-2 to TRBJ2-7, with D maybe TRBD1 (5 bases). The sample consisted of peripheral blood, taken from a patient treated with radiotherapy plus ipilimumab. This TCR came from a human donor with non-small cell lung cancer who had a complete response to radiotherapy plus ipilimumab. The CDR3 DNA is TGTGCCAGCAGCCCGACAGTTACTTCCTCCTACGAGCAGTACTTC. The encoded protein is CASSPTVTSSYEQYF.